This T cell receptor (beta chain) is from a study of regulatory T cells in long-lasting Graves disease (TCRdb year 2021). Concerning the study at large: Patients with newly diagnosed Graves' disease had been on antithyroid drugs for under 3 months. TCR sequencing covered around 13 persistent and around 20 newly diagnosed Graves' disease patients, 33 samples in total. The study took place in China and was registered as a clinical trial. This study used TCR sequencing and RNA sequencing of peripheral blood to compare persistent Graves' disease patients against newly diagnosed Graves' disease patients. What the work shows at the level of the full study, not this receptor alone: Compared with newly diagnosed patients, persistent Graves' disease patients had lower TCR Shannon entropy and fewer highly expanded clones, which suggests clonal expansion. Sequencing and analysis were limited to the TCR beta chain. Peripheral blood alone was examined, since thyroid tissue, which constituted the primary lesion, could not be accessed. TRBV28, TRBJ1-2 and TRBJ2-5 were preferentially used in persistent disease, while TRBV20-1 and TRBJ2-1 were favored in newly diagnosed disease. As a limitation, the authors acknowledged that the small sample size may reduce accuracy. A larger number of public clonotypes was shared among persistent patients (approximately 3,000) than among newly diagnosed patients (approximately 1,000).

In the paper's terms, the time point label means: newly diagnosed GD, antithyroid drugs for less than 3 months. For both TCR sequencing and RNA sequencing, RNA was extracted from PBMCs in TRIzol. The diagnosis of Graves' disease was made according to American Thyroid Association guidelines. The patients came from an endocrinology department in Xi'an, China. Each patient gave approximately 9 milliliters of peripheral blood, collected in an EDTA anticoagulant tube. Ficoll Paque Plus density gradient separation was used to isolate PBMCs, and no further T cell sorting was done. RNA quality was checked with an Agilent 2100 Bioanalyzer and agarose gel, and concentration with a NanoDrop 2000. V and J are truncated by 3 bases and 7 bases respectively, leaving an intervening sequence of 16 bases. The CDR3 numbers 13 residues from cysteine through phenylalanine. The read is trimmed to its CDR3 DNA, 39 bases read in frame from base 1. Based on the germline V gene (reference sequence), the CDR1 and CDR2 sequences are GTSNPN and SVGIG.

The method behind the library was multiplex PCR. For sequencing, an Illumina HiSeq 4000 was employed. To build TCR beta libraries, CDR3 regions were amplified by Arm-PCR using iRepertoire HTBI primers. Before sequencing, the PCR products underwent gel purification. Under the source paper's analysis protocol: Across samples, roughly 60 TRBV and 15 or so TRBJ segments were identified and used for gene usage analysis of CDR3 amino acid clonotypes. COPE and FqMerger were used to merge the filtered high-quality paired reads into contigs. BLAST was used to align contigs to IMGT TRBV, TRBD and TRBJ reference genes, and CDR3 was defined according to IMGT. Clonotypes above 0.1% frequency were classified as highly expanded clones. Shannon entropy was used to measure repertoire diversity, and the Gini coefficient was used to measure V-J evenness. Public clonotypes were defined as clonotypes shared by more than one individual. The raw public data were reprocessed by TCRdb itself: fastp quality trimming at Q25, MiXCR clonotype calling, in-frame beta chains only. Each CDR3 protein gets just one entry, which takes the most common genes and DNA from the rows behind it. None of the V and J calls come from the authors' own analysis; TCRdb made them. The sample table lists approximately 540,000 distinct CDR3 sequences, approximately 12% of them with a count of one. The leading ten clones occupy 7.5% to 9% of the sample.

This clonotype has at least ten counts. This clone's antigen is unknown. Per-nucleotide qualities are absent, and no much larger clonotype sits a single base away. This sample also belongs to another study, concerning T cells in Graves' hyperthyroidism and ophthalmopathy. In that second paper, the authors write: Graves' hyperthyroidism was defined as stable when no progression to ophthalmopathy occurred over 18 months of follow-up. Hyperthyroidism patients were newly diagnosed, with disease duration under 2 months, and aged 18 to 65 years. Exclusion was applied to patients with uncontrolled infections, other autoimmune diseases, pregnancy or lactation. Clinical symptoms, serum thyroxine and TRAb, thyroid ultrasound, and orbital computed tomography formed the basis for the diagnoses. A first-round RT-PCR of the TCR CDR3 used the HTBI primer set with the Qiagen OneStep RT-PCR kit. Most expanded thyroid clonotypes (frequency above 0.001) were also found in blood, which suggests that blood repertoires may mirror thyroid immune responses. Ophthalmopathy was separated from stable hyperthyroidism by a 13 V-J signature model, with around 90% sensitivity and about 81% specificity obtained in cross-validation and 80%/75% obtained in testing. During validation, the model predicted progression to ophthalmopathy a median of approximately 6 months ahead of onset, with around 71% sensitivity and under 85% specificity. To identify TCR V-J signatures that set the groups apart, the researchers used a discovery cohort of 95 to 100 patients, made up of around 42 with Graves' ophthalmopathy and about 60 with stable Graves' hyperthyroidism. Prospective prediction of ophthalmopathy was tested in an independent validation cohort consisting of 18 hyperthyroidism patients and around 16 patients who later progressed to ophthalmopathy. The 90 to 100 discovery patients were randomly divided into training and test sets at a 7:3 ratio. Thyroid tissue and blood T-cell repertoires from six Graves' hyperthyroidism patients were also compared in the study. After blood sampling, hyperthyroidism patients were treated with methimazole at a starting dose of 30 mg daily, and ophthalmopathy patients were treated with high-dose intravenous methylprednisolone. Libraries were constructed in a second round of multiplex PCR, after which size selection and purification were performed. Paired-end sequencing of the libraries was performed with 100 bp reads on an Illumina HiSeq2000. Raw data were processed with SOAPnuke, discarding reads with adapters, uncalled bases, mean Phred below 15, or no exact constant-primer or identifier match. High-quality paired reads were merged using COPE v1.2.5, and each unique nucleotide sequence was defined as a clonotype. MiTCR v1.1 was used to align the clonotypes against IMGT TRBV, TRBD and TRBJ reference segments. Analysis was restricted to V-J combinations with a frequency above 0.0001, which covered 99% to 99.2% of repertoires. A TCS score was defined as the ratio between F50 (clonal expansion) and ExV (chaos), using BLOSUM62-based TCRdist between CDR3 peptides within each V-J. Welch's t-statistics and random forest reduced around 520 V-J features to 13, which were used in a naive Bayes classifier (R e1071). No statistical method was used to set the sample size in advance, and investigators knew the group allocation. TCR Vbeta CDR3 sequencing of 130 to 150 peripheral blood samples (about 45 ophthalmopathy, 75 hyperthyroidism and around 17 progressor patients) is reported in the paper.

The clonotype comes from a woman aged 25-40 years with Graves disease. Donor details come from another sample of the same person, matched by shared clones. The chain is made from TRBV30 and TRBJ2-7; the D gene cannot be resolved reliably. The sequences come from peripheral blood mononuclear cells (PBMCs), collected at new diagnosis, from a patient treated with antithyroid drugs. The DNA sequence is as follows: TGTGCCTGGAGCGTGGGCTACCCAAAAGAGCAGTACTTC. This codes for CAWSVGYPKEQYF.